This TCR beta chain was recorded in a study of blood T cell repertoires in COVID-19. Background on the study: Sites in the United States, Italy and Spain provided acute and convalescent COVID-19 samples.

TCRdb's table, derived via immunoSEQ multiplex PCR, lists solely in-frame clones and lacks some. Counted here are about 180,000 clones, over 75% occurring once; the ten biggest clones make up 5.5% to 8.5%. The clonotype comes from a woman between 50 and 59 years old who had recovered from COVID-19. Sequenced material: PBMCs or T cells enriched from blood (not recorded which).

The CDR3 protein is CASSLSGGTGELFF. As DNA, the CDR3 is TGTGCCAGCAGCTTAAGCGGCGGCACCGGGGAGCTGTTTTTT. The chain recombines TRBV7-3 with TRBJ2-2; D unresolved. The CDR3 runs 14 residues. Between the trimmed V and J ends, which lost 1 base and 4 bases, there was a span of 7 bases. Germline CDR1 reads SGHTA; CDR2 reads FQGTGA.